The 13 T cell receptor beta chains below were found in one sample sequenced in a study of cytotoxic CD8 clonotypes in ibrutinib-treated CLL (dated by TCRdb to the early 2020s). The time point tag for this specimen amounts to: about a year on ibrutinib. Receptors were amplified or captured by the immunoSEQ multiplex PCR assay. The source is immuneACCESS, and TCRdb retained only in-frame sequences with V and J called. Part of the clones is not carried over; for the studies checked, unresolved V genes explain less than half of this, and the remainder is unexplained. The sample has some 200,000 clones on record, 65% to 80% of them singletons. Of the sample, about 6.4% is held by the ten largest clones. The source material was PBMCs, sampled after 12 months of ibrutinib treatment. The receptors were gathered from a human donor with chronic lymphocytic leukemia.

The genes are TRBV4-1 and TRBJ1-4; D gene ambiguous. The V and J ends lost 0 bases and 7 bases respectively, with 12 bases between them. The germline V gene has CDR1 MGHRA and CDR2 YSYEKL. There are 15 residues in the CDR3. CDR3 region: CASSQDLPGGEKLFF. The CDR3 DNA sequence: TGCGCCAGCAGCCAAGATCTCCCTGGAGGTGAAAAACTGTTTTTT.

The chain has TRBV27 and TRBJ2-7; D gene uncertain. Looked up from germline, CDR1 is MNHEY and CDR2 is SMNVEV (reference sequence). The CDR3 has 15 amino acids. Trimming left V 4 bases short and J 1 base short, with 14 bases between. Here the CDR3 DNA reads TGTGCCAGCAGTTCCTTCGACGAGGCATCCTACGAGCAGTACTTC. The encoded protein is CASSSFDEASYEQYF.

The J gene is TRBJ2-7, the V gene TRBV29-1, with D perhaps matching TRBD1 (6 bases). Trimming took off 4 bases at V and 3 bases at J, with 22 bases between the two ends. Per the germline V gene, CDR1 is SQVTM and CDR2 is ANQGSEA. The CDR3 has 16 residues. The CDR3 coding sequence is TGCAGCGTTGTGGGGACCGGACAGAGAGGAGGCTACGAGCAGTACTTC. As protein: CSVVGTGQRGGYEQYF.

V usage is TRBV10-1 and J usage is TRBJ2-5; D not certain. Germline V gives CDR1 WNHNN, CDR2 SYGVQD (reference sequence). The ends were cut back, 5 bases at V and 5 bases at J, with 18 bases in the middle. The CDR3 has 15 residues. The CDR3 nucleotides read TGCGCCAGCAGTTCCCCGCAGGTAATTGAGGAGACCCAGTACTTC. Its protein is CASSSPQVIEETQYF.

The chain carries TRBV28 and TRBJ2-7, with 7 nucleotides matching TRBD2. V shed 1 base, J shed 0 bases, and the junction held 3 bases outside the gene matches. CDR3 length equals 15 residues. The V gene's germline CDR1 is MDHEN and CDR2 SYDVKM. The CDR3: CASSLSGGGSYEQYF. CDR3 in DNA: TGTGCCAGCAGTTTATCTGGGGGGGGCTCCTACGAGCAGTACTTC.

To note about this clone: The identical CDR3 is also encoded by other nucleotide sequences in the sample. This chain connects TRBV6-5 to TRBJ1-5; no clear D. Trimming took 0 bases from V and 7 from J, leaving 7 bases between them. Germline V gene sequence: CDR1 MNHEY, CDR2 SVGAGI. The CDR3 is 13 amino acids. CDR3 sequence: CASSYSMAQPQHF. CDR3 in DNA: TGTGCCAGCAGTTACTCGATGGCCCAGCCCCAGCATTTT.

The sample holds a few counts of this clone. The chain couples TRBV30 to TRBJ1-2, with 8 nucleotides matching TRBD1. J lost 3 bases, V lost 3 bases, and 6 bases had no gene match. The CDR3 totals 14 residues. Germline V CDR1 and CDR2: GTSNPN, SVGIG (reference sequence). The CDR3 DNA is TGTGCCTGGAGAGCCGGGACAGGACACTATGGCTACACCTTC. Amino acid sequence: CAWRAGTGHYGYTF.

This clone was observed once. Here the CDR3 reads CASSQAWINYEQYF. The CDR3 DNA sequence: TGTGCCAGCAGCCAAGCTTGGATCAACTACGAGCAGTACTTC. The chain carries TRBV4-2 and TRBJ2-7; no reliable D call. The CDR3 runs to 14 residues. The germline V gene encodes CDR1 LGHNA and CDR2 YNFKEQ. The V end was cut by 1 base, the J end by 3 bases, with 10 bases between.

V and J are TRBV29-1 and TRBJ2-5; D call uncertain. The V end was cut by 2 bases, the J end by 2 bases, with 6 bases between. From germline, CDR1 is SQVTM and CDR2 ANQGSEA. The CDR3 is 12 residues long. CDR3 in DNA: TGCAGCGTTGAAAAAGGGCAAGAGACCCAGTACTTC. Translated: CSVEKGQETQYF. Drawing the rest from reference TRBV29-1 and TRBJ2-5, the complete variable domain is SAVISQKPSRDICQRGTSLTIQCQVDSQVTMMFWYRQQPGQSLTLIATANQGSEATYESGFVIDKFPISRPNLTFSTLTVSNMSPEDSSIYLCSVEKGQETQYFGPGTRLLVL.

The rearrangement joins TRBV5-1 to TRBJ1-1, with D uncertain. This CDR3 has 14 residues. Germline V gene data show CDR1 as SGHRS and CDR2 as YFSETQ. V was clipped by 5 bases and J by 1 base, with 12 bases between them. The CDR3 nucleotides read TGCGCCAGCAGTCCGGACGGATCGAACACTGAAGCTTTCTTT. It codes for CASSPDGSNTEAFF.

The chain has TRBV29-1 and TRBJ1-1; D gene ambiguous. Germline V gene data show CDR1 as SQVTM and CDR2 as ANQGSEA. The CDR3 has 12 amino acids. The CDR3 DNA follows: TGCACCGCCGGGCAGATGAACACTGAAGCTTTCTTT. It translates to CTAGQMNTEAFF.

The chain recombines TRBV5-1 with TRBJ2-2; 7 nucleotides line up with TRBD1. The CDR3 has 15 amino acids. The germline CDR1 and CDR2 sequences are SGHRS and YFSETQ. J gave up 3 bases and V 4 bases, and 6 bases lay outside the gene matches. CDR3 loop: CASSLQGVDTGELFF. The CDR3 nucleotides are TGCGCCAGCAGCCTGCAGGGGGTCGACACCGGGGAGCTGTTTTTT. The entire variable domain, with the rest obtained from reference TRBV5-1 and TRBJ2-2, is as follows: KAGVTQTPRYLIKTRGQQVTLSCSPISGHRSVSWYQQTPGQGLQFLFEYFSETQRNKGNFPGRFSGRQFSNSRSEMNVSTLELGDSALYLCASSLQGVDTGELFFGEGSRLTVL.

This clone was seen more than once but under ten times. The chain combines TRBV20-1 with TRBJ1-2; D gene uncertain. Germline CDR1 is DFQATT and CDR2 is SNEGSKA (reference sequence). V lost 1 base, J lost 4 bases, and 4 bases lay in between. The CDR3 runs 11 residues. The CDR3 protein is CSARVTYGYTF. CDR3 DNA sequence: TGCAGTGCTAGAGTTACCTATGGCTACACCTTC.